This TCR beta chain was captured by sequencing in a study of T-cell reconstitution after alpha-beta-depleted transplantation in children. This clonotype was recorded at least ten times. The antigen is unknown. Preparation of the TCRbeta library used unique molecular identifiers. TCRdb processed the PCR reads anew with MiXCR; each CDR3 protein has one entry. The data show several thousand distinct CDR3 sequences, with 12% seen just once and roughly 45% held by the top ten. Regarding the study as a whole: After one year, T-cell counts and TCRbeta diversity mostly came from new T cells.

This specimen consisted of PBMCs, mostly from graft donor cells, obtained 60 days after TCRalphabeta/CD19-depleted stem cell transplant. The TCR sequence derives from a patient aged 2-10 years who had a stem cell transplant for inherited bone marrow failure, so the T cells may come from the graft donor.

The CDR3 here is CASSLVAGVSDTQYF. The CDR3 nucleotides are TGTGCCAGCAGTTTAGTAGCGGGAGTGTCAGATACGCAGTATTTT. V is TRBV12-3 or TRBV12-4 and J is TRBJ2-3; 9 bases align to TRBD2. The CDR3 contains 15 residues. Trimming cost V 1 base and J 4 bases; bases outside gene matches: 3.